These T cell receptor beta chains were read from a single sample in a study of blood T cell repertoires in COVID-19. The table came from immunoSEQ multiplex PCR; TCRdb's copy has only in-frame clones and leaves some out. The data show over 150,000 clones, approximately 86% seen once. The sample taken for sequencing was peripheral blood. These receptors all stem from a man of 80 years or more with COVID-19, enrolled during active disease. Both conserved end residues are part of each CDR3. A D gene is named only where the DNA matches it firmly. Where a row states a size, it is once, few, many or the class of an expanded clone; other rows omit it.

>TRBJ1-3|NA|TRBV6-1|NA|15
CASSEIGGSGNTIYF
TGTGCCAGCAGTGAGATAGGGGGCTCTGGAAACACCATATATTTT
>TRBJ1-2|TRBD1|TRBV11-3|NA|15
CASSRGQAELYGYTF
TGTGCCAGCAGCCGGGGACAGGCAGAACTCTATGGCTACACCTTC
>TRBJ1-4|NA|TRBV19|NA|15
CASSSQRATNEKLFF
TGTGCCAGTAGTAGCCAGCGTGCAACTAATGAAAAACTGTTTTTT
>TRBJ1-1|NA|TRBV29-1|NA|13
CSVVDRRNTEAFF
TGCAGCGTGGTCGACAGGAGAAACACTGAAGCTTTCTTT
>TRBJ1-3|NA|TRBV6-1|NA|12
CASSEETNTIYF
TGTGCCAGCAGTGAAGAAACTAACACCATATATTTT
>TRBJ1-2|NA|TRBV2|NA|14
CASSEVRENYGYTF
TGTGCCAGCAGTGAGGTCAGGGAAAACTATGGCTACACCTTC
>TRBJ2-7|NA|TRBV19|NA|14
CASSMGQFSYEQYF
TGTGCCAGTAGTATGGGACAATTCTCCTACGAGCAGTACTTC
>TRBJ2-1|TRBD2|TRBV4-1|NA|17
CASSQPSGGDPYNEQFF
TGCGCCAGCAGCCAACCTAGCGGGGGGGACCCCTACAATGAGCAGTTCTTC
>TRBJ2-1|NA|TRBV6-5|NA|16
CASSSPVHGSYNEQFF
TGTGCCAGCAGTTCCCCCGTACATGGCTCCTACAATGAGCAGTTCTTC
>TRBJ1-2|TRBD1|TRBV15|NA|17
CATSGPGQGNGPYGYTF
TGTGCCACCAGCGGCCCGGGACAGGGGAACGGTCCCTATGGCTACACCTTC
>TRBJ1-2|NA|TRBV6-6|once|13
CASRQGGNYGYTF
TGTGCCAGCAGGCAAGGGGGAAACTATGGCTACACCTTC
>TRBJ2-1|TRBD1|TRBV6-2/TRBV6-3|NA|16
CASSYLPGQGANEQFF
TGTGCCAGCAGTTACTTGCCCGGACAGGGGGCTAATGAGCAGTTCTTC
>TRBJ2-3|NA|TRBV27|NA|14
CASSLNPMTQTQYF
TGTGCCAGCAGTTTAAACCCGATGACTCAAACGCAGTATTTT
>TRBJ2-4|NA|TRBV2|NA|15
CASSGGTLAKNIQYF
TGTGCCAGCAGTGGGGGCACCTTAGCCAAAAACATTCAGTACTTC
>TRBJ2-2|TRBD1|TRBV14|NA|15
CASSSTGGFTGELFF
TGTGCCAGCAGCTCAACAGGGGGCTTCACCGGGGAGCTGTTTTTT
>TRBJ1-2|NA|TRBV15|NA|14
CATSGKTGIFQYTF
TGTGCCACCAGCGGAAAGACAGGAATTTTTCAATACACCTTC
>TRBJ1-1|NA|TRBV5-6|NA|15
CASSLGGEGNTEAFF
TGTGCCAGCAGCTTGGGAGGGGAGGGGAACACTGAAGCTTTCTTT
>TRBJ1-5|TRBD1|TRBV18|NA|12
CASSPPLGQQHF
TGTGCCAGCTCACCACCGCTGGGACAGCAGCATTTT
>TRBJ1-5|NA|TRBV6-2/TRBV6-3|few|12
CASRQPNQPQHF
TGTGCCAGCCGCCAGCCCAATCAGCCCCAGCATTTT
>TRBJ1-6|NA|TRBV4-3|NA|16
CASSQDATPYNSPLHF
TGCGCCAGCAGCCAAGATGCGACACCGTATAATTCACCCCTCCACTTT
>TRBJ2-3|TRBD2|TRBV3-1/TRBV3-2|NA|16
CASSQDRGGWTDTQYF
TGTGCCAGCAGCCAAGATCGCGGGGGTTGGACAGATACGCAGTATTTT
>TRBJ1-2|NA|TRBV12-3/TRBV12-4|NA|13
CASSLGDTYGYTF
TGTGCCAGCAGTTTAGGGGACACCTATGGCTACACCTTC
>TRBJ2-2|NA|TRBV3-1/TRBV3-2|NA|13
CASSNSNTGELFF
TGTGCCAGCAGCAACTCAAACACCGGGGAGCTGTTTTTT
>TRBJ1-1|TRBD1|TRBV7-9|once|16
CASRRTGGSSNTEAFF
TGTGCCAGCAGACGGACAGGGGGCTCTTCGAACACTGAAGCTTTCTTT
>TRBJ2-1|TRBD2|TRBV6-5|NA|14
CASSAGTSYNEQFF
TGTGCCAGCAGCGCCGGGACTAGTTACAATGAGCAGTTCTTC
>TRBJ2-7|NA|TRBV13|NA|13
CASSGRLDLEQYF
TGTGCCAGCAGCGGCAGACTCGATCTTGAGCAGTACTTC
>TRBJ2-3|NA|TRBV2|NA|12
CASSPSQDTQYF
TGTGCCAGCAGTCCCTCCCAGGATACGCAGTATTTT
>TRBJ2-7|TRBD1|TRBV6-5|once|16
CASSYAGQGAAYEQYF
TGTGCCAGCAGTTACGCCGGACAGGGGGCGGCCTACGAGCAGTACTTC
>TRBJ1-5|TRBD1|TRBV29-1|few|14
CSVQGLDSNQPQHF
TGCAGCGTACAGGGGTTAGATAGCAATCAGCCCCAGCATTTT
>TRBJ2-1|TRBD1|TRBV5-1|NA|14
CASSDGTGDNEQFF
TGCGCCAGCAGCGATGGGACAGGGGACAATGAGCAGTTCTTC
>TRBJ2-2|NA|TRBV5-5|NA|18
CASSSGVGRGRRSGELFF
TGTGCCAGCAGCTCCGGAGTTGGGCGGGGCCGAAGGTCCGGGGAGCTGTTTTTT
>TRBJ2-5|NA|TRBV24-1|NA|13
CATSDSPEETQYF
TGTGCCACCAGTGACAGTCCCGAAGAGACCCAGTACTTC
>TRBJ2-5|TRBD2|TRBV5-1|NA|16
CASSPLSGGASGTQYF
TGCGCCAGCAGCCCCCTTAGCGGGGGGGCCTCAGGGACCCAGTACTTC
>TRBJ1-1|TRBD1|TRBV10-3|NA|12
CAISAGQAEAFF
TGTGCCATCAGCGCGGGACAGGCAGAAGCTTTCTTT
>TRBJ1-1|TRBD1|TRBV19|NA|14
CASSTGQGGTEAFF
TGTGCCAGTAGTACAGGACAGGGAGGCACTGAAGCTTTCTTT
>TRBJ1-5|TRBD1|TRBV6-1|NA|16
CASSEGTGESNQPQHF
TGTGCCAGCAGTGAAGGTACAGGGGAAAGCAATCAGCCCCAGCATTTT
>TRBJ2-6|NA|TRBV5-6|NA|15
CASSPPRSGANVLTF
TGTGCCAGCAGCCCACCCCGGTCTGGGGCCAACGTCCTGACTTTC
>TRBJ1-4|NA|TRBV3-1/TRBV3-2|once|14
CASSQDRGMGKLFF
TGTGCCAGCAGCCAAGACCGGGGGATGGGAAAACTGTTTTTT
>TRBJ1-1|TRBD1|TRBV5-1|NA|16
CASSPISGTGHTEAFF
TGCGCCAGCAGCCCAATTAGCGGGACAGGGCACACTGAAGCTTTCTTT
>TRBJ2-5|TRBD2|TRBV7-2|NA|15
CASSSSSGAQETQYF
TGTGCCAGCAGCTCGTCTAGCGGGGCTCAAGAGACCCAGTACTTC
>TRBJ1-1|NA|TRBV9|NA|14
CASSVGGGWTEAFF
TGTGCCAGCAGCGTAGGGGGAGGGTGGACTGAAGCTTTCTTT
>TRBJ1-2|TRBD1|TRBV19|few|17
CASSTSLRQGGFYGYTF
TGTGCCAGTAGTACATCCTTGCGCCAGGGGGGATTCTATGGCTACACCTTC
>TRBJ1-1|NA|TRBV5-1|few|15
CASSWTDPMNTEAFF
TGCGCCAGCAGCTGGACAGATCCAATGAACACTGAAGCTTTCTTT
>TRBJ2-5|TRBD2|TRBV4-1|NA|20
CASSQKIGGQLAGGQETQYF
TGCGCCAGCAGCCAAAAGATCGGGGGCCAACTAGCGGGGGGTCAAGAGACCCAGTACTTC
>TRBJ1-1|NA|TRBV3-1/TRBV3-2|NA|15
CASSQRRGRDTEAFF
TGTGCCAGCAGCCAAAGGCGAGGGCGGGACACTGAAGCTTTCTTT
>TRBJ1-4|NA|TRBV7-9|NA|15
CASSGGQTANEKLFF
TGTGCCAGCAGCGGTGGACAGACAGCTAATGAAAAACTGTTTTTT
>TRBJ2-6|NA|TRBV18|once|17
CASSPLLEISGANVLTF
TGTGCCAGCTCACCTCTACTGGAGATCTCTGGGGCCAACGTCCTGACTTTC
>TRBJ1-1|NA|TRBV6-6|NA|11
CASSYSESTFF
TGTGCCAGCAGTTACTCAGAGTCGACATTCTTT
>TRBJ2-5|TRBD2|TRBV11-1|NA|15
CASSLQRGGLETQYF
TGTGCCAGCAGCTTACAGCGGGGGGGCCTGGAGACCCAGTACTTC
>TRBJ1-2|TRBD1|TRBV7-8|NA|18
CASSLARTGGSDNYGYTF
TGTGCCAGCAGCTTAGCGAGGACAGGGGGCTCAGATAACTATGGCTACACCTTC
>TRBJ1-2|NA|TRBV19|NA|18
CASRPTRASGAPNYGYTF
TGTGCCAGCCGACCGACCCGGGCCTCAGGGGCCCCTAACTATGGCTACACCTTC
>TRBJ2-7|TRBD2|TRBV18|NA|15
CASSPPASGRYEQYF
TGTGCCAGCTCACCCCCCGCTAGCGGACGATACGAGCAGTACTTC
>TRBJ1-6|TRBD1|TRBV14|NA|14
CASSLGTGASPLHF
TGTGCCAGCAGCCTCGGGACAGGGGCATCACCCCTCCACTTT
>TRBJ1-5|NA|TRBV19|NA|13
CASSLDSRGPQHF
TGTGCCAGTAGTCTCGACAGCCGAGGACCCCAGCATTTT
>TRBJ2-3|TRBD1|TRBV2|NA|13
CASSQTGADTQYF
TGTGCCAGCAGCCAGACAGGGGCAGATACGCAGTATTTT
>TRBJ2-7|NA|TRBV7-9|many|13
CASSARDSYEQYF
TGTGCCAGCAGCGCTCGGGATTCCTACGAGCAGTACTTC
>TRBJ2-3|TRBD1|TRBV7-8|NA|16
CASSLTGGAGTDTQYF
TGTGCCAGCAGCTTAACAGGGGGCGCGGGCACAGATACGCAGTATTTT
>TRBJ1-4|TRBD1|TRBV18|few|13
CASSGQGPEKLFF
TGTGCCAGCTCAGGACAGGGGCCCGAAAAACTGTTTTTT